The 6 T cell receptor beta chains reported below all come from one sample, sequenced in a study of technical replicates of blood from several donors. Method: immunoSEQ multiplex PCR; TCRdb's copy keeps in-frame clones and lacks some. Of about 83,000 clones listed, approximately 94% are singletons. The specimen sequenced was T cells isolated from PBMCs. The receptors shown here come from a human donor in good health.

The gene calls are TRBV5-1 and TRBJ1-1, with D uncertain. Germline assignment: CDR1 SGHRS and CDR2 YFSETQ. The CDR3 loop spans 16 amino acids. V dropped 0 bases and J dropped 0 bases, with 12 bases sitting between them. The CDR3 nucleotides read TGCGCCAGCAGCTTGGCCCAGTTCGGGATGAACACTGAAGCTTTCTTT. Translating it yields CASSLAQFGMNTEAFF.

This clone was recorded once. The chain couples TRBV5-1 to TRBJ1-4, with TRBD1 matching over 7 bases. The V and J ends lost 3 bases and 7 bases, in that order; junction bases with no gene match: 9. The CDR3 extends over 15 amino acids. CDR1 and CDR2 (germline): SGHRS, YFSETQ. The CDR3 region is CASSSSTGTAEKLFF. CDR3 in DNA: TGCGCCAGCAGCTCGAGTACCGGGACAGCTGAAAAACTGTTTTTT.

V is TRBV6-5 and J is TRBJ2-7; possibly TRBD1 for D (5 bases). CDR1 is MNHEY, CDR2 SVGAGI, per germline. The ends were cut back, 3 bases at V and 5 bases at J, with 14 bases in the middle. The CDR3 is 14 amino acids. The chain's CDR3 is CASSYRTRSDEQYF. The CDR3 DNA sequence: TGTGCCAGCAGTTATAGGACAAGATCGGACGAGCAGTACTTC.

This chain joins TRBV19 and TRBJ2-7, with 8 nucleotides matching TRBD1. With V trimmed by 5 bases and J by 0 bases, 3 bases remained unmatched. Germline V gene lookup returns CDR1 LNHDA and CDR2 SQIVND (reference sequence). CDR3 size: 14 residues. The CDR3 sequence is CASSWDRHSYEQYF. For the CDR3, the DNA is TGTGCCAGTAGTTGGGACAGGCACTCCTACGAGCAGTACTTC.

Here the CDR3 reads CASSRGGEETQYF. The CDR3 region has the DNA TGTGCCAGCAGCCGGGGGGGAGAAGAGACCCAGTACTTC. The chain has TRBV7-2 and TRBJ2-5; 8 bases align to TRBD2. The length of the CDR3 is 13 residues. Germline V gene data show CDR1 as SGHTA and CDR2 as FQGNSA. The junction had 2 bases not matched to a gene; V was cut back by 5 bases and J by 3 bases.

The chain combines TRBV7-2 with TRBJ2-7; 7 positions agree with TRBD1. V trimming: 4 bases; J trimming: 1 base; junction bases outside the gene matches: 7. Germline loops: CDR1 SGHTA, CDR2 FQGNSA. The CDR3 is made up of 15 amino acids. CDR3 sequence: CASSSTGQPSYEQYF. CDR3 sequence (DNA): TGTGCCAGCAGCTCGACAGGGCAACCTTCCTACGAGCAGTACTTC.